Below are 26 T cell receptor beta chains sequenced from a single sample in a study of spatial heterogeneity in lung cancer. Regarding the study as a whole: Counts of expanded intratumoral alpha and beta TCRs tracked tumor mutation counts.

Their recognized antigens are unknown. Time point meaning: sample taken at primary tumor resection. MiXCR, run by TCRdb on the 5' RACE reads, gives a single entry per CDR3 protein. The data show about 150 distinct CDR3 sequences, with roughly 30% seen just once and 30% to 35% held by the top ten. Here the sequenced sample was lung tumor tissue, taken at surgery. The receptors shown here come from a male donor with early-stage non-small cell lung cancer.

Comment on this clonotype: In a library made to pick up alpha chains, this beta chain is a stray read with a size that means little. V is TRBV20-1 and J is TRBJ2-1, with TRBD2 matching 9 bases. Trimming cost V 7 bases and J 7 bases; bases outside gene matches: 11. There are 14 residues in the CDR3. Germline loops: CDR1 DFQATT, CDR2 SNEGSKA (reference sequence). CDR3 nucleotides: TGCAGTGTTCCCGAGGCGGGGGGGGGAAATGAGCAGTTCTTC. It codes for CSVPEAGGGNEQFF.

This clonotype is hyperexpanded. A library prepared for alpha chains yielded this beta chain as an off-target read; its size is of little meaning. The chain has TRBV24-1 and TRBJ2-1; the D gene is possibly TRBD2 (5 bases). V gave up 1 base and J gave up 8 bases, with 8 bases separating them. The CDR3 is made up of 13 amino acids. Per the germline V gene, CDR1 is KGHDR and CDR2 is SFDVKD. CDR3 residues: CATSDFYGDEQFF. DNA for the CDR3: TGTGCCACCAGTGATTTCTACGGGGATGAGCAGTTCTTC.

Turning to this clonotype: This beta chain is an off-target read within a library intended for alpha chains, so its frequency means little. The chain links TRBV6-6 to TRBJ2-3, with D perhaps TRBD2 (5 bases). CDR3 length: 14 residues. Germline CDR1 reads MNHNY; CDR2 reads SVGAGI (reference sequence). V lost 6 bases and J 7 bases, leaving 17 bases between the germline ends. The CDR3 reads CASRATGLGNTQYF. DNA of the CDR3: TGTGCCAGCAGGGCCACGGGCCTCGGGAATACGCAGTATTTT.

On this clonotype itself: In a library made to pick up alpha chains, this beta chain is a stray read with a size that means little. This chain uses TRBV30 with TRBJ1-2; 7 bases are shared with TRBD1. CDR3 length: 14 amino acids. Germline V gene lookup returns CDR1 GTSNPN and CDR2 SVGIG (reference sequence). The V gene end was trimmed by 4 bases and the J gene end by 4 bases; junction bases not matched to a gene: 9. The CDR3 protein is CAWIPGGLGYGYTF. The CDR3, as DNA: TGTGCCTGGATCCCAGGGGGGCTTGGCTATGGCTACACCTTC.

This clonotype was seen more than once but under ten times. For a library built for alpha chains, this beta chain is a stray read; little rests on its size. The V call is TRBV5-1, the J call TRBJ1-1; D is possibly TRBD1 (6 bases). The V end was cut by 4 bases, the J end by 1 base, with 11 bases between. From germline, CDR1 is SGHRS and CDR2 YFSETQ. The CDR3 spans 14 residues. The CDR3 region has the DNA TGCGCCAGCAGCACGGGACATGAGAACACTGAAGCTTTCTTT. It is translated as CASSTGHENTEAFF.

A remark on this clonotype: Since it is a stray read in a library aimed at alpha chains, this beta chain has a size that is not meaningful. The V call is TRBV29-1, the J call TRBJ1-6; D remains unclear. Germline CDR1 reads SQVTM; CDR2 reads ANQGSEA. V gave up 4 bases and J gave up 9 bases, with 13 bases separating them. The CDR3 extends over 13 amino acids. DNA of the CDR3: TGCAGCGTTGGCGACGGGCCGTCTTCACCCCTCCACTTT. This translates into CSVGDGPSSPLHF.

A remark on this clonotype: This beta chain was picked up by a library intended for alpha chains and is off target, so its count carries little meaning. Here the CDR3 reads CSARLLASGELFF. CDR3 nucleotide sequence: TGCAGTGCTAGATTACTAGCCTCCGGGGAGCTGTTTTTT. This rearrangement joins TRBV20-1 to TRBJ2-2, with a weak D call TRBD2 (6 bases). V lost 2 bases and J lost 6, with 10 bases in between. CDR1 is DFQATT and CDR2 is SNEGSKA in the germline V gene (reference sequence). This CDR3 has 13 residues.

This clonotype turned up a few times. As an off-target read in a library built for alpha chains, this beta chain has a frequency of little significance. CDR3 amino acids: CSARDSYTDTQYF. CDR3 DNA: TGCAGTGCTAGAGACAGTTACACAGATACGCAGTATTTT. The chain is built from TRBV20-1 and TRBJ2-3; no clear D gene. Between the trimmed V and J ends, which lost 0 bases and 2 bases, there was a span of 6 bases. CDR1 and CDR2 (germline): DFQATT, SNEGSKA (reference sequence). The CDR3 is 13 residues long.

This clonotype was picked up a small number of times. Since the library was made to target alpha chains, this beta chain is a stray read and its abundance is not meaningful. This sequence joins TRBV5-4 and TRBJ2-5; D may be TRBD2 (5 bases). Trimming stripped 0 bases from V and 2 bases from J, with 8 bases between. The germline CDR1 and CDR2 sequences are SGHNT and YYREEE (reference sequence). The CDR3 contains 14 residues. CDR3 sequence (DNA): TGTGCCAGCAGCTTGGACCCGGGACAAGAGACCCAGTACTTC. It specifies CASSLDPGQETQYF.

Turning to this clonotype: In a library made to pick up alpha chains, this beta chain is a stray read with a size that means little. The chain recombines TRBV12-3 or TRBV12-4 with TRBJ2-1; D not resolved. Trimming shortened V by 7 bases and J by 5 bases, and 15 bases separated the two germline ends. The CDR3 covers 14 residues. CDR3 loop: CASTTGQADNEQFF. DNA for the CDR3: TGTGCCAGCACCACGGGTCAAGCCGACAATGAGCAGTTCTTC.

As for this clonotype: A junction end diverges from the germline sequence, so it may reflect a read error. Because this beta chain is a stray read in a library intended to capture alpha chains, its abundance should not be given much weight. The rearrangement links TRBV3-1 to TRBJ2-5, with 10 bases fitting TRBD2. The length of the CDR3 is 18 residues. CDR1 is LGHDT, CDR2 YNNKEL, per germline (reference sequence). CDR3 sequence reads: CASSQDGLAGANQETQNF. As DNA, the CDR3 is TGTGCCAGCAGCCAAGACGGGCTAGCGGGAGCGAATCAAGAGACCCAGAACTTC.

On this clonotype: This beta chain appears as a stray read in a library generated for alpha chains; its size is not informative. The V gene is TRBV27, the J gene TRBJ2-1; D might be TRBD1 (5 bases). Per the germline V gene, CDR1 is MNHEY and CDR2 is SMNVEV (reference sequence). Trimming removed 5 bases at V and 3 bases at J, with 11 bases between. The CDR3 totals 14 residues. CDR3 loop: CASSIGAGYNEQFF. CDR3 bases: TGTGCCAGCAGTATTGGGGCCGGCTACAATGAGCAGTTCTTC.

This clonotype was seen only a few times. The library was prepared for alpha chains; this beta chain is a stray read, so its frequency means little. The V and J genes are TRBV6-5 and TRBJ1-1, with D perhaps matching TRBD1 (6 bases). Trimming left V 8 bases short and J 2 bases short, with 9 bases between. Germline V gene data show CDR1 as MNHEY and CDR2 as SVGAGI. This CDR3 has 12 amino acids. The CDR3 region is CASEGVNTEAFF. CDR3 nucleotides: TGTGCCAGCGAGGGGGTAAACACTGAAGCTTTCTTT.

A word on this clonotype: The library was built for alpha chains, so this beta chain is an off-target read and its size means little. The chain couples TRBV5-1 to TRBJ1-1, with D possibly being TRBD1 (5 bases). Per germline, CDR1 SGHRS and CDR2 YFSETQ. Trimming left V 2 bases short and J 5 bases short, with 13 bases between. The CDR3 loop spans 14 amino acids. CDR3 nucleotides: TGCGCCAGCAGCTTAGAAGGGGTATGGACTGAAGCTTTCTTT. As protein: CASSLEGVWTEAFF. Combining the CDR3 with reference TRBV5-1 and TRBJ1-1 gives the whole variable domain KAGVTQTPRYLIKTRGQQVTLSCSPISGHRSVSWYQQTPGQGLQFLFEYFSETQRNKGNFPGRFSGRQFSNSRSEMNVSTLELGDSALYLCASSLEGVWTEAFFGQGTRLTVV.

A remark on this clonotype: This beta chain appears as a stray read in a library generated for alpha chains; its size is not informative. The gene calls are TRBV7-9 and TRBJ1-1, with D unresolved. This CDR3 is built from 12 residues. V was shortened by 2 bases and J by 8 bases, with 9 bases between the two germline ends. Germline V gene data show CDR1 as SEHNR and CDR2 as FQNEAQ (reference sequence). The CDR3, as DNA: TGTGCCAGCAGCTTAATATCCCAGGAAGCTTTCTTT. Protein: CASSLISQEAFF.

This clonotype has more than one count but fewer than ten. This beta chain appears as a stray read in a library generated for alpha chains; its size is not informative. The chain is built from TRBV20-1 and TRBJ2-1; 10 positions match TRBD2. With V trimmed by 7 bases and J by 6 bases, 9 bases remained unmatched. The CDR3 runs to 14 residues. Germline loops: CDR1 DFQATT, CDR2 SNEGSKA (reference sequence). The CDR3 loop is CSVPQAGGGNEQFF. CDR3 sequence (DNA): TGCAGTGTTCCACAAGCGGGGGGGGGCAATGAGCAGTTCTTC.

In its sample, this clonotype was seen a few times. This beta chain is an unintended read in a library built for alpha chains; its size means little. This chain joins TRBV15 and TRBJ2-5; 8 positions match TRBD2. Per the germline V gene, CDR1 is LNHNV and CDR2 is YYDKDF (reference sequence). The CDR3 consists of 13 residues. Trimming at V came to 2 bases and at J to 4 bases, leaving 0 bases not matched to a gene. As DNA, the CDR3 is TGTGCCACCAGCAGACTAGCGGGAGAGACCCAGTACTTC. This codes for CATSRLAGETQYF. The full variable domain, its missing parts supplied by reference TRBV15 and TRBJ2-5, is DAMVIQNPRYQVTQFGKPVTLSCSQTLNHNVMYWYQQKSSQAPKLLFHYYDKDFNNEADTPDNFQSRRPNTSFCFLDIRSPGLGDTAMYLCATSRLAGETQYFGPGTRLLVL.

This clonotype appeared a few times. With the library built for alpha chains, this beta chain is off target and its frequency is not meaningful. This chain links TRBV12-3 or TRBV12-4 with TRBJ2-7; either TRBD1 or TRBD2 may fit D (6 bases each). V lost 6 bases and J 6 bases, leaving 15 bases between the germline ends. The CDR3 consists of 13 residues. CDR3 sequence: CASSATGASEQYV. In DNA form, the CDR3 reads TGTGCCAGCAGCGCGACGGGGGCCTCCGAGCAGTACGTC.

Remarks on this clonotype: With the library built for alpha chains, this beta chain is off target and its frequency is not meaningful. The gene calls are TRBV25-1 and TRBJ2-7; 7 bases agree with TRBD2. The germline V gene encodes CDR1 MGHDK and CDR2 SYGVNS. The CDR3 extends over 12 amino acids. After removal of 5 bases from V and 3 bases from J, the junction contained 1 base not matched to a gene. CDR3 sequence (DNA): TGTGCCAGCAGTCCTAGCGGCTACGAGCAGTACTTC. It encodes CASSPSGYEQYF.

There are a few counts of this clonotype. This beta chain represents an off-target read in a library built for alpha chains; its size is of limited meaning. The gene calls are TRBV6-5 and TRBJ1-1; D unclear. The CDR3 length is 13 residues. Trimming shortened V by 0 bases and J by 10 bases, and 12 bases separated the two germline ends. Germline assignment: CDR1 MNHEY and CDR2 SVGAGI. The CDR3, as DNA: TGTGCCAGCAGTTACTCCCCGGGTGGTGGAGCTTTCTTT. Translation gives CASSYSPGGGAFF.

Points on this clonotype: This beta chain is a stray read from a library made for alpha chains; its abundance is not meaningful. The chain joins TRBV27 to TRBJ1-3, with a tentative D call TRBD1 (6 bases). V lost 6 bases and J 2 bases, leaving 11 bases between the germline ends. This CDR3 is 14 amino acids long. Germline CDR1 is MNHEY and CDR2 is SMNVEV (reference sequence). CDR3 sequence: CASRTQGAGNTIYF. DNA for the CDR3: TGTGCCAGCAGAACACAGGGAGCTGGAAACACCATATATTTT.

With respect to this clonotype: The library was designed around alpha chains, so this beta chain is a stray read whose abundance carries little weight. The V gene is TRBV2, the J gene TRBJ2-5; D is ambiguous. This CDR3 comprises 13 residues. Germline V CDR1 and CDR2: SNHLY, FYNNEI. V lost 8 bases and J 2 bases, leaving 12 bases between the germline ends. The CDR3: CASGSGEQETQYF. The CDR3 coding sequence is TGTGCCAGCGGATCAGGCGAGCAAGAGACCCAGTACTTC. Looking up the rest from reference TRBV2 and TRBJ2-5 gives the full variable domain: EPEVTQTPSHQVTQMGQEVILRCVPISNHLYFYWYRQILGQKVEFLVSFYNNEISEKSEIFDDQFSVERPDGSNFTLKIRSTKLEDSAMYFCASGSGEQETQYFGPGTRLLVL.

This clonotype is hyperexpanded in the sample. Relative to the germline gene, one junction end is altered; a read error may explain this. Being off target in a library aimed at alpha chains, this beta chain has a size of little meaning. The V call is TRBV9, the J call TRBJ2-5, with D maybe TRBD2 (5 bases). Germline loops: CDR1 SGDLS, CDR2 YYNGEE. This CDR3 is built from 13 residues. CDR3 DNA: TGTGCCAGCACCGTAGGAGCGGTCGAGACCCAGTACTTC. This gives the protein CASTVGAVETQYF. The variable domain in full, with the rest retrieved from reference TRBV9 and TRBJ2-5, is DSGVTQTPKHLITATGQRVTLRCSPRSGDLSVYWYQQSLDQGLQFLIQYYNGEERAKGNILERFSAQQFPDLHSELNLSSLELGDSALYFCASTVGAVETQYFGPGTRLLVL.

In its sample, this clonotype ranks as hyperexpanded (1% or more). This beta chain appears as a stray read in a library generated for alpha chains; its size is not informative. The chain recombines TRBV20-1 with TRBJ2-3; D might be TRBD2 (6 bases). This CDR3 has 14 residues. Germline loops: CDR1 DFQATT, CDR2 SNEGSKA (reference sequence). V was shortened by 0 bases and J by 9 bases, with 16 bases between the two germline ends. The CDR3 region has the DNA TGCAGTGCTAGAGATAGAGGAGGGATGGGGACGCAGTATTTT. It translates to CSARDRGGMGTQYF.

Concerning this clonotype: No conserved phenylalanine or tryptophan ends this CDR3, so it is likely a read error. This beta chain appears as a stray read in a library generated for alpha chains; its size is not informative. In DNA form, the CDR3 reads TGCGCCAGCAGCCAAGCGGCAGGGGGTATCTACGAGCAGTACGGC. Amino acids: CASSQAAGGIYEQYG. The rearrangement joins TRBV4-1 to TRBJ2-7, with 7 positions matching TRBD1. The CDR3 contains 15 residues. Germline values: CDR1 MGHRA, CDR2 YSYEKL. With V trimmed by 1 base and J by 3 bases, 6 bases remained unmatched.

On this clonotype itself: This beta chain appears as a stray read in a library generated for alpha chains; its size is not informative. The chain uses TRBV6-5 and TRBJ1-1; D possibly corresponds to TRBD1 (6 bases). Trimming left V 0 bases short and J 3 bases short, with 8 bases between. The germline V gene encodes CDR1 MNHEY and CDR2 SVGAGI. CDR3 size: 14 residues. CDR3 DNA sequence: TGTGCCAGCAGTTACTCGAGGGGGGACACTGAAGCTTTCTTT. Its translation: CASSYSRGDTEAFF.